The 28 T cell receptor beta chains listed next were all sequenced from one sample in a study of blood T cell repertoires in COVID-19. The repertoire was sequenced with immunoSEQ multiplex PCR; TCRdb's copy has only in-frame clones and lacks some. This table has nearly 200,000 clones, around four fifths appearing once. Specimen: peripheral blood. All receptors come from a man in his sixties with COVID-19, enrolled during active disease.

V is TRBV10-2 and J is TRBJ2-2, with TRBD1 matching 7 bases. This CDR3 has 14 amino acids. J gave up 3 bases and V 6 bases, and 4 bases lay outside the gene matches. Germline loops: CDR1 WSHSY, CDR2 SAAADI. The CDR3 is CASSTGVDTGELFF. The CDR3 DNA reads as TGCGCCAGCAGCACAGGGGTTGACACCGGGGAGCTGTTTTTT.

The chain carries TRBV6-5 and TRBJ1-6, with TRBD1 matching 11 bases. With V trimmed by 4 bases and J by 6 bases, 5 bases remained unmatched. The CDR3 spans 16 residues. Germline V gene sequence: CDR1 MNHEY, CDR2 SVGAGI. The CDR3 sequence is CASSFGQGAGNSPLHF. Here the CDR3 DNA reads TGTGCCAGCAGTTTCGGACAGGGGGCCGGTAATTCACCCCTCCACTTT.

The gene calls are TRBV18 and TRBJ1-5; 7 bases map to TRBD1. Germline values: CDR1 KGHSH, CDR2 LQKENI. The CDR3 runs to 15 residues. The ends lost 2 bases at V and 5 bases at J; junction bases unmatched: 6. CDR3 in amino acids: CASSPTQGGDQPQHF. The CDR3 DNA reads as TGTGCCAGCTCACCAACTCAGGGGGGCGATCAGCCCCAGCATTTT.

The V call is TRBV9, the J call TRBJ1-5; TRBD1 might be the D (5 bases). V lost 4 bases, J lost 6 bases, and 11 bases lay in between. This CDR3 spans 13 amino acids. Germline V gives CDR1 SGDLS, CDR2 YYNGEE. CDR3 DNA sequence: TGTGCCAGCAGCCTCGGCGGGGGTCAGCCCCAGCATTTT. It encodes CASSLGGGQPQHF.

The chain is built from TRBV25-1 and TRBJ1-1; 8 bases are shared with TRBD1. Germline V gene data show CDR1 as MGHDK and CDR2 as SYGVNS. V shed 0 bases and J 7 bases; nucleotides not matched to a gene: 7. The CDR3 length is 15 residues. For the CDR3, the DNA is TGTGCCAGCAGTGAATACAGCAGGGGGCCTCTTGAAGCTTTCTTT. The encoded protein is CASSEYSRGPLEAFF.

The V and J genes are TRBV19 and TRBJ1-5; perhaps TRBD1 as D (5 bases). This CDR3 has 15 residues. CDR1 is LNHDA and CDR2 is SQIVND in the germline V gene (reference sequence). Trimming took off 1 base at V and 5 bases at J, with 12 bases between the two ends. The chain's CDR3 is CASSIGSAGYQPQHF. The CDR3 DNA is TGTGCCAGTAGTATAGGCTCGGCAGGGTATCAGCCCCAGCATTTT. The full variable domain, its missing parts supplied by reference TRBV19 and TRBJ1-5, is DGGITQSPKYLFRKEGQNVTLSCEQNLNHDAMYWYRQDPGQGLRLIYYSQIVNDFQKGDIAEGYSVSREKKESFPLTVTSAQKNPTAFYLCASSIGSAGYQPQHFGDGTRLSIL.

This chain uses TRBV5-1 with TRBJ2-2, with 8 bases identical to TRBD2. The germline V gene encodes CDR1 SGHRS and CDR2 YFSETQ. The CDR3 length is 16 residues. V trimming: 0 bases; J trimming: 6 bases; junction bases outside the gene matches: 7. In DNA form, the CDR3 reads TGCGCCAGCAGCTTGGGGAGCGGGAGAGGCCCCGGGGAGCTGTTTTTT. Translated, it gives CASSLGSGRGPGELFF. Looking up the rest from reference TRBV5-1 and TRBJ2-2 gives the full variable domain: KAGVTQTPRYLIKTRGQQVTLSCSPISGHRSVSWYQQTPGQGLQFLFEYFSETQRNKGNFPGRFSGRQFSNSRSEMNVSTLELGDSALYLCASSLGSGRGPGELFFGEGSRLTVL.

The chain carries TRBV5-8 and TRBJ2-4; D perhaps matches TRBD1 (6 bases). From germline, CDR1 is SGHTS and CDR2 YDEGEE. The CDR3 totals 15 residues. Trimming left V 5 bases short and J 9 bases short, with 21 bases between. The CDR3 nucleotides read TGTGCCAGCAGACCCGGGACAAGGTTTGGGGGCATTCAGTACTTC. Its protein is CASRPGTRFGGIQYF. Together with reference TRBV5-8 and TRBJ2-4, the CDR3 gives the full variable domain: EAGVTQSPTHLIKTRGQQATLRCSPISGHTSVYWYQQALGLGLQFLLWYDEGEERNRGNFPPRFSGRQFPNYSSELNVNALELEDSALYLCASRPGTRFGGIQYFGAGTRLSVL.

The chain carries TRBV2 and TRBJ1-3; a possible D gene is TRBD1 (5 bases). V dropped 8 bases and J dropped 4 bases, with 12 bases sitting between them. CDR1 is SNHLY, CDR2 FYNNEI, per germline. The CDR3 is 13 residues long. Written as DNA, the CDR3 is TGTGCCAGCCGGCGGGGCAGCGGAAACACCATATATTTT. Its protein product is CASRRGSGNTIYF.

The rearrangement links TRBV30 to TRBJ2-1; perhaps TRBD2 as D (6 bases). CDR3 length: 12 residues. Germline CDR1 reads GTSNPN; CDR2 reads SVGIG (reference sequence). The V and J ends lost 3 bases and 12 bases respectively, with 15 bases between them. The CDR3 loop reads CAWSKGVGGQFF. CDR3 coding DNA: TGTGCCTGGAGCAAGGGAGTGGGGGGGCAGTTCTTC.

The CDR3 spells CASIADRSTEAFF. In DNA, the CDR3 is TGTGCCAGCATAGCCGACAGGTCCACTGAAGCTTTCTTT. This chain uses TRBV6-6 with TRBJ1-1, with D maybe TRBD1 (6 bases). In germline, CDR1 is MNHNY, CDR2 SVGAGI (reference sequence). This CDR3 is 13 amino acids long. V was pared by 7 bases and J by 4 bases, with 13 bases between.

The V call is TRBV18, the J call TRBJ2-7; 7 bases fit TRBD1. Germline V CDR1 and CDR2: KGHSH, LQKENI. This CDR3 is built from 16 residues. The J segment lost 2 bases and the V segment lost 5 bases, leaving 12 bases of the junction unmatched. The CDR3 coding sequence is TGTGCCAGCTCATCCACAGGGGTACGAACCGCCTACGAGCAGTACTTC. Its translation: CASSSTGVRTAYEQYF.

The V gene is TRBV27, the J gene TRBJ2-2, with 10 nucleotides matching TRBD1. After removal of 0 bases from V and 7 bases from J, the junction contained 2 bases not matched to a gene. CDR3 length: 15 residues. From germline, CDR1 is MNHEY and CDR2 SMNVEV (reference sequence). The CDR3 protein is CASSLSRTGGGELFF. CDR3 nucleotide sequence: TGTGCCAGCAGTTTATCAAGGACAGGGGGCGGGGAGCTGTTTTTT.

The chain carries TRBV27 and TRBJ1-1; TRBD1 matches 8 bases. The CDR3 extends over 16 amino acids. Germline-derived CDR1 and CDR2 are MNHEY and SMNVEV (reference sequence). The V gene end was trimmed by 2 bases and the J gene end by 4 bases; junction bases not matched to a gene: 9. CDR3 amino acids: CASSLGAGGGITEAFF. The CDR3 bases are TGTGCCAGCAGTTTAGGGGCAGGGGGCGGTATCACTGAAGCTTTCTTT.

This rearrangement joins TRBV5-1 to TRBJ2-2, with 9 bases matching TRBD1. Germline V gene data show CDR1 as SGHRS and CDR2 as YFSETQ. The CDR3 has 15 residues. The junction had 8 bases not matched to a gene; V was cut back by 4 bases and J by 7 bases. Here the CDR3 reads CASSVGTGRGGELFF. CDR3 nucleotides: TGCGCCAGCAGCGTCGGGACAGGGAGGGGCGGGGAGCTGTTTTTT.

This chain joins TRBV5-4 and TRBJ2-3, with D tentatively TRBD2 (5 bases). Germline CDR1 and CDR2: SGHNT and YYREEE (reference sequence). The CDR3 is 15 amino acids. The V and J ends lost 2 bases and 0 bases respectively, with 10 bases between them. CDR3 residues: CASSLAATSTDTQYF. The CDR3 region has the DNA TGTGCCAGCAGCTTAGCGGCTACTAGCACAGATACGCAGTATTTT.

The chain links TRBV11-2 to TRBJ1-2; possibly TRBD1 for D (5 bases). CDR1 is SGHAT and CDR2 is FQNNGV in the germline V gene. The CDR3 sequence is 15 residues long. V was clipped by 5 bases and J by 7 bases, with 20 bases between them. Written as DNA, the CDR3 is TGTGCCAGCAGCCCGATGGGGGGACGCGACTTTGGCTACACCTTC. This sequence encodes CASSPMGGRDFGYTF.

The chain combines TRBV6-1 with TRBJ1-5, with a possible D match to TRBD1 (5 bases). The CDR3 has 14 residues. CDR1 is MNHNS, CDR2 SASEGT, per germline. V dropped 0 bases and J dropped 4 bases, with 7 bases sitting between them. CDR3 amino acids: CASSEANRNQPQHF. DNA for the CDR3: TGTGCCAGCAGTGAAGCGAACAGGAATCAGCCCCAGCATTTT.

The chain links TRBV19 to TRBJ1-5; maybe TRBD1 (6 bases). Germline CDR1 LNHDA, CDR2 SQIVND (reference sequence). V was shortened by 7 bases and J by 0 bases, with 13 bases between the two germline ends. The CDR3 loop spans 15 amino acids. The CDR3 loop reads CASTTQGFSNQPQHF. In DNA, the CDR3 is TGTGCCAGTACCACACAGGGTTTTAGCAATCAGCCCCAGCATTTT.

The gene calls are TRBV12-3 or TRBV12-4 and TRBJ1-5, with D perhaps matching TRBD1 (6 bases). The V end was cut by 7 bases, the J end by 6 bases, with 13 bases between. This CDR3 spans 13 amino acids. The CDR3 region has the DNA TGTGCCAGCAACAGTCGGGACACTCAGCCCCAGCATTTT. As protein: CASNSRDTQPQHF.

This clone was seen a single time. This chain connects TRBV5-6 to TRBJ1-4; D gene uncertain. The CDR3 sequence is 14 residues long. Trimming cost V 4 bases and J 8 bases, with 15 bases left between them. CDR1 SGHDT and CDR2 YYEEEE come from the germline V gene. The CDR3 DNA reads as TGTGCCAGCAGCCCCGGGTTGGCGGCGGAAAAACTGTTTTTT. It yields the protein CASSPGLAAEKLFF.

The rearrangement uses TRBV6-5 and TRBJ1-4; 8 positions agree with TRBD1. V was pared by 4 bases and J by 4 bases, with 5 bases of the junction left unmatched. Germline V CDR1 and CDR2: MNHEY, SVGAGI. The CDR3 has 15 amino acids. The CDR3 DNA follows: TGTGCCAGCAGTTCCCTACAGGGGGTTAATGAAAAACTGTTTTTT. Amino acid sequence: CASSSLQGVNEKLFF.

The CDR3 sequence: CASSLSSPLHF. The CDR3 region has the DNA TGTGCCAGCAGCTTGAGTTCACCCCTCCACTTT. V and J are TRBV7-9 and TRBJ1-6; D remains ambiguous. CDR1 is SEHNR, CDR2 FQNEAQ, per germline (reference sequence). There are 11 residues in the CDR3. Deletions cut 3 bases from V and 9 bases from J, with 3 bases between.

The DNA for the CDR3 is TGTGCCAGCGGGGGAGGCACTGAAGCTTTCTTT. Its protein is CASGGGTEAFF. V is TRBV6-5 and J is TRBJ1-1; D might be TRBD1 (5 bases). The CDR3 runs to 11 residues. Trimming took off 8 bases at V and 4 bases at J, with 8 bases between the two ends. The germline gives CDR1 MNHEY, CDR2 SVGAGI.

The chain has TRBV27 and TRBJ2-4; weak D call: TRBD1 (5 bases). With 4 bases removed from V and 2 bases from J, the gap between germline ends came to 12 bases. Germline V gives CDR1 MNHEY, CDR2 SMNVEV (reference sequence). The CDR3 contains 15 residues. CDR3 amino acids: CASSSRQPSKNIQYF. The DNA of the CDR3 is TGTGCCAGCAGTTCCCGACAGCCTTCCAAAAACATTCAGTACTTC.

The chain uses TRBV10-3 and TRBJ1-1; no reliable D call. Germline V gene sequence: CDR1 ENHRY, CDR2 SYGVKD. Deletions cut 0 bases from V and 11 bases from J, with 13 bases between. CDR3 size: 13 residues. CDR3 in amino acids: CAISESVVAPAFF. Written as DNA, the CDR3 is TGTGCCATCAGTGAGTCGGTGGTGGCTCCGGCTTTCTTT.

The chain recombines TRBV9 with TRBJ2-5; D is possibly TRBD1 (7 bases). Germline CDR1 is SGDLS and CDR2 is YYNGEE. The CDR3 loop spans 15 amino acids. The V end lost 3 bases, the J end lost 10 bases, and 22 bases lay between the germline ends. Here the CDR3 DNA reads TGTGCCAGCAGCGAGGGGACAGCGGGTAGGATTGGCCAGTACTTC. Translation: CASSEGTAGRIGQYF.

The V call is TRBV29-1, the J call TRBJ2-1; TRBD2 matches 16 bases. After removal of 6 bases from V and 4 bases from J, the junction contained 0 bases not matched to a gene. Germline assignment: CDR1 SQVTM and CDR2 ANQGSEA. The CDR3 totals 14 residues. The CDR3 protein is CSVGLAGGYNEQFF. Here the CDR3 DNA reads TGCAGCGTGGGACTAGCGGGAGGGTACAATGAGCAGTTCTTC.